This TCR beta chain comes out of a study of cytomegalovirus exposure and HLA in healthy donors. The overall study: Prior work identified around 100 million unique TCR beta sequences in some 200 million T cells. Tens of millions of unique TCR sequences came from HLA-typed donors in an early release. The study, taken as a whole, reports: Being productive about 90% or about 30% of the time was typical of most TCR beta V segments in an earlier analysis.

Of note for this clone: Its target is unknown.

Germline V gene lookup returns CDR1 SNHLY and CDR2 FYNNEI. After removal of 7 bases from V and 8 bases from J, the junction contained 7 bases not matched to a gene. The CDR3 consists of 13 residues. The PCR contained 60 Vbeta and 13 Jbeta primers. TCRdb's table, derived via immunoSEQ multiplex PCR, lists solely in-frame clones and lacks some. This listing includes about 160,000 clones. Healthy individuals who donated bone marrow served as the donors. The TCR originated in a woman aged 50 to 65 in good health and CMV-seronegative. Sequenced input: PBMCs. The V call is TRBV2, the J call TRBJ1-4; 7 bases match TRBD1. CDR3 DNA: TGTGCCAGCAACAGGGGCAGGGGGGAAAAACTGTTTTTT. Its protein product is CASNRGRGEKLFF.